This T cell receptor beta chain was sequenced in a study of CD8 T cells in ankylosing spondylitis. Study-wide results and limits: Typical of ankylosing spondylitis blood, it appeared, was a TCR beta motif of about eight highly homologous variants. Clones linked with disease were CD8+ and fairly uncommon in the peripheral blood.

From the 5' RACE reads, TCRdb called clonotypes with MiXCR, one entry per CDR3 protein. The sample carries about 540,000 distinct CDR3 sequences, roughly 13% recorded once. The sample holds many counts of this clonotype. Its cognate antigen is unknown. This clonotype originated in a male donor with ankylosing spondylitis. The sample consisted of blood, either unsorted or a sorted T cell fraction (not recorded which).

CDR3 in DNA: TGCGCCAGCAGCTTGGCGAGCGTTAACACCGGGGAGCTGTTTTTT. As protein: CASSLASVNTGELFF. J is TRBJ2-2 and V is TRBV5-1, with D uncertain. This CDR3 is 15 amino acids long. V was cut by 0 bases and J by 2 bases, with 8 bases left in between. The V gene's germline CDR1 is SGHRS and CDR2 YFSETQ.